A single sample gave rise to the 3 T cell receptor beta chains below, sequenced in a study of post-analysis software for immune sequencing data. Study observations and caveats: A handful of TRBV segments appeared more often in patients than in controls, and TRBV5-6, TRBV5-1 and TRBV20-1 were among these.

The antigens for these receptors are not known. Unique molecular identifiers were carried by the TCR beta cDNA libraries. TCRdb re-analysed the PCR reads in MiXCR, keeping a single row per CDR3 protein. Among more than 450,000 distinct CDR3 sequences, under 40% were seen once, and the ten largest hold about 6%. Sequencing input: blood. The receptors were gathered from a girl under 18 with multiple sclerosis.

J is TRBJ2-2 and V is TRBV5-1; D may match TRBD1 or TRBD2 (5 bases each). Deletions cut 3 bases from V and 4 bases from J, with 10 bases between. CDR1 SGHRS and CDR2 YFSETQ come from the germline V gene. This CDR3 is 14 amino acids long. The CDR3 region has the DNA TGCGCCAGCAGCTCCCCAGGGAGCACCGGGGAGCTGTTTTTT. Protein: CASSSPGSTGELFF.

The CDR3 sequence is CASSSQVGQNTEAFF. The CDR3 bases are TGCGCCAGCAGCTCCCAGGTAGGACAGAACACTGAAGCTTTCTTT. This sequence joins TRBV5-1 and TRBJ1-1; a weak D match, TRBD1 (5 bases). Deletions cut 3 bases from V and 1 base from J, with 13 bases between. CDR1 and CDR2 from the germline V gene are SGHRS and YFSETQ. The CDR3 is 15 amino acids.

This clonotype came up a few times. The rearrangement uses TRBV11-2 and TRBJ1-1; tentative D call: TRBD1 (5 bases). The V end was cut by 4 bases, the J end by 6 bases, with 9 bases between. CDR1 is SGHAT, CDR2 FQNNGV, per germline. CDR3 length: 12 residues. The CDR3 sequence is CASSSQGSEAFF. CDR3 coding DNA: TGTGCCAGCAGCTCCCAGGGTTCTGAAGCTTTCTTT.